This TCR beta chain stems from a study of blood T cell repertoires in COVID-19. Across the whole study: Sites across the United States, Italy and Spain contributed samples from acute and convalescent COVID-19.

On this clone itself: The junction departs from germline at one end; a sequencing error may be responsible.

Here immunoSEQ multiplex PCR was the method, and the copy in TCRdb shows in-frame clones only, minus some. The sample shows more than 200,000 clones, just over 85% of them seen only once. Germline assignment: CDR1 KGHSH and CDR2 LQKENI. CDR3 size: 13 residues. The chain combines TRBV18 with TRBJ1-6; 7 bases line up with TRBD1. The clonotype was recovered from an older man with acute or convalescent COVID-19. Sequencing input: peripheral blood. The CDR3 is CASSTGTEKAMDF. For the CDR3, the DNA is TGTGCCAGCTCAACCGGGACAGAAAAGGCGATGGACTTT.